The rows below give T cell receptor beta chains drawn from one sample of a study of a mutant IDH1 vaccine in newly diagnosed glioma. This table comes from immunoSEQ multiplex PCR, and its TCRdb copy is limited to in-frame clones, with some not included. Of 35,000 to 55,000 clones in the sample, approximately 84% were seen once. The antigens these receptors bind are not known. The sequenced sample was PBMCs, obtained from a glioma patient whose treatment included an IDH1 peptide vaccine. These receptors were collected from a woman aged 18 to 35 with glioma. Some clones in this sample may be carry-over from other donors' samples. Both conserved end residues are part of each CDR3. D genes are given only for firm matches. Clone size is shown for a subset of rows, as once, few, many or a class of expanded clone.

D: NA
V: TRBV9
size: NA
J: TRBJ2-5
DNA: TGTGCCAGCAACGACCGACAGGGAGGGAGGGAGACCCAGTACTTC
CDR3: CASNDRQGGRETQYF

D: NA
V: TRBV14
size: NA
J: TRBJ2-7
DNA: TGTGCCAGCAGCCGCTCCTACGAGCAGTACTTC
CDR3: CASSRSYEQYF

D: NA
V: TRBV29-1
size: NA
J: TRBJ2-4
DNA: TGCAGCGCCCGAACGGGGGGCCTGGCCAAAAACATTCAGTACTTC
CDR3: CSARTGGLAKNIQYF

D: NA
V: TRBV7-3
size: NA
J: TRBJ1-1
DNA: TGTGCCAGCAGCCAAGGGTTTTTGAACACTGAAGCTTTCTTT
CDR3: CASSQGFLNTEAFF

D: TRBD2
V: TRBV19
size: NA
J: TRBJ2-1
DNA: TGTGCCAGTAGTATGACTAGCAGGGCCTACAATGAGCAGTTCTTC
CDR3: CASSMTSRAYNEQFF

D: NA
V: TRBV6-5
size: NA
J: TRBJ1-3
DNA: TGTGCCAGCAGGCTCGGGGGGGGCCTTGGAAACACCATATATTTT
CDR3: CASRLGGGLGNTIYF

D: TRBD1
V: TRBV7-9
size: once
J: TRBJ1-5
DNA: TGTGCCAGCAGCAAGCAGGGGGACAGCAATCAGCCCCAGCATTTT
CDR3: CASSKQGDSNQPQHF

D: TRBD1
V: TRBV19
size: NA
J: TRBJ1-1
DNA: TGTGCCAGTACCCTCGGACAGGGGGCAGCAGGAGGGGCTTTCTTT
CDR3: CASTLGQGAAGGAFF

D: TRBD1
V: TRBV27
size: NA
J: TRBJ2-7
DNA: TGTGCCAGCAGCCCGGGACAGAATTACGAGCAGTACTTC
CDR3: CASSPGQNYEQYF

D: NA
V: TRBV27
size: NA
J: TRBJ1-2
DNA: TGTGCCAGCAGTTCGGGCAGTAACTATGGCTACACCTTC
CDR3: CASSSGSNYGYTF

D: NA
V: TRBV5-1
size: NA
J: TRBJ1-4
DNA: TGCGCCAGCAGCGCCGGGACAACATACACTGCAACTAATGAAAAACTGTTTTTT
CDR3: CASSAGTTYTATNEKLFF